Below are 27 T cell receptor beta chains sequenced from a single sample in a study of T cell responses to AZD1222 COVID-19 vaccine. Method: immunoSEQ multiplex PCR; TCRdb's copy keeps in-frame clones and lacks some. This table has about 120,000 clones, approximately 88% appearing once. This sample comprised peripheral blood, obtained on day 0 of AZD1222 vaccination. The receptors originated from an adult in good health.

V and J are TRBV28 and TRBJ1-6; D unresolved. V was cut by 8 bases and J by 7 bases, with 21 bases left in between. The CDR3 runs 16 residues. The germline gives CDR1 MDHEN, CDR2 SYDVKM. Here the CDR3 reads CASCWLGSRLNSPLHF. As DNA, the CDR3 is TGTGCCAGCTGCTGGCTGGGGAGCAGGTTAAATTCACCCCTCCACTTT.

The V call is TRBV30, the J call TRBJ2-7; 7 bases line up with TRBD2. V lost 5 bases, J lost 3 bases, and 1 base stayed unmatched. Germline V CDR1 and CDR2: GTSNPN, SVGIG (reference sequence). The CDR3 is 11 residues long. CDR3 coding DNA: TGTGCCTGGGGACTAGGCTACGAGCAGTACTTC. Encoded protein: CAWGLGYEQYF.

The gene calls are TRBV5-4 and TRBJ2-1; no clear D gene. The CDR3 contains 15 residues. V was shortened by 0 bases and J by 0 bases, with 7 bases between the two germline ends. CDR1 and CDR2 (germline): SGHNT, YYREEE (reference sequence). This CDR3 is CASSLGFSSYNEQFF. For the CDR3, the DNA is TGTGCCAGCAGCTTGGGTTTTAGCTCCTACAATGAGCAGTTCTTC.

The chain combines TRBV29-1 with TRBJ2-7; TRBD2 matches at 12 bases. CDR1 is SQVTM and CDR2 is ANQGSEA in the germline V gene. The V gene end was trimmed by 6 bases and the J gene end by 1 base; junction bases not matched to a gene: 4. The CDR3 contains 14 residues. The CDR3 sequence: CSVKTSGRSYEQYF. The CDR3 nucleotides read TGCAGCGTAAAGACTAGCGGGAGATCCTACGAGCAGTACTTC.

The V gene is TRBV27, the J gene TRBJ1-2; TRBD1 matches 8 bases. V lost 7 bases, J lost 2 bases, and 6 bases stayed unmatched. Germline loops: CDR1 MNHEY, CDR2 SMNVEV (reference sequence). The CDR3 spans 14 residues. The CDR3 DNA is TGTGCCAGCAATAGACAGGGGAGAAACTATGGCTACACCTTC. Protein sequence: CASNRQGRNYGYTF.

The V call is TRBV27, the J call TRBJ1-1, with TRBD1 identical over 9 bases. The length of the CDR3 is 15 residues. J was trimmed by 5 bases and V by 2 bases; bases with no gene match: 6. Germline lookup yields CDR1 MNHEY and CDR2 SMNVEV (reference sequence). In nucleotides, the CDR3 is TGTGCCAGCAGTTTAAGACAGGGGGTAGGGACTGAAGCTTTCTTT. Its protein product is CASSLRQGVGTEAFF.

The chain couples TRBV6-2 or TRBV6-3 to TRBJ2-1; possible D gene TRBD1, 6 bases. There are 15 residues in the CDR3. CDR1 is MNHEY, CDR2 SVGEGT, per germline. The germline V and J ends were trimmed by 2 bases and 7 bases, with 15 bases remaining between them. The CDR3 reads CASSYRGLSGNEQFF. The CDR3 DNA follows: TGTGCCAGCAGTTACAGGGGGTTGTCGGGGAATGAGCAGTTCTTC.

This clone was detected only a few times. The chain employs TRBV6-5 and TRBJ2-7, with 7 bases lining up with TRBD2. V dropped 6 bases and J dropped 1; count of bases not matched to a gene: 3. The CDR3 consists of 13 residues. CDR1 is MNHEY and CDR2 is SVGAGI in the germline V gene. The CDR3 coding sequence is TGTGCCAGCAGCCTAGCGGAATCCTACGAGCAGTACTTC. This gives the protein CASSLAESYEQYF.

The chain joins TRBV28 to TRBJ1-3; TRBD1 is a possible D gene (6 bases). V lost 7 bases to trimming and J lost 2 bases, with 12 bases between them. Germline lookup yields CDR1 MDHEN and CDR2 SYDVKM. The CDR3 runs 14 residues. CDR3 nucleotide sequence: TGTGCCAGCATCCCGGGGGGCACTGGAAACACCATATATTTT. As protein: CASIPGGTGNTIYF.

The chain uses TRBV7-9 and TRBJ2-2; D possibly corresponds to TRBD2 (6 bases). The CDR3 is 15 residues long. CDR1 is SEHNR and CDR2 is FQNEAQ in the germline V gene (reference sequence). Trimming pared 3 bases from V and 0 bases from J, leaving 8 bases between. As DNA, the CDR3 is TGTGCCAGCAGCTTGGGGGGTTCGAACACCGGGGAGCTGTTTTTT. Protein: CASSLGGSNTGELFF.

The J gene is TRBJ1-6, the V gene TRBV4-1, with a tentative D call TRBD1 (5 bases). V lost 2 bases to trimming and J lost 0 bases, with 14 bases between them. Germline CDR1 is MGHRA and CDR2 is YSYEKL. This CDR3 comprises 18 residues. CDR3 DNA sequence: TGCGCCAGCAGCCAAAGGGGACCACAGAGCTCCTATAATTCACCCCTCCACTTT. Residues: CASSQRGPQSSYNSPLHF.

V usage is TRBV24-1 and J usage is TRBJ1-2, with D possibly being TRBD1 (5 bases). Germline V gene sequence: CDR1 KGHDR, CDR2 SFDVKD. The CDR3 loop spans 15 amino acids. Trimming left V 4 bases short and J 7 bases short, with 18 bases between. CDR3 DNA sequence: TGTGCCACCAGTGACCCTGCCTTCGCCGGGGGTGGCTACACCTTC. This sequence encodes CATSDPAFAGGGYTF.

The rearrangement links TRBV2 to TRBJ2-3; D gene ambiguous. Germline V gene data show CDR1 as SNHLY and CDR2 as FYNNEI. The CDR3 sequence is 15 residues long. The germline V and J ends were trimmed by 7 bases and 3 bases, with 17 bases remaining between them. CDR3 sequence: CASTPTPPGTDTQYF. The CDR3 nucleotides are TGTGCCAGCACCCCGACCCCTCCCGGGACAGATACGCAGTATTTT.

The V and J genes are TRBV30 and TRBJ1-6, with D possibly matching TRBD1 (6 bases). V was trimmed by 0 bases and J by 9 bases, leaving 12 bases between them. This CDR3 comprises 14 residues. The V gene's germline CDR1 is GTSNPN and CDR2 SVGIG (reference sequence). CDR3 protein: CAWSVRQASSPLHF. CDR3 bases: TGTGCCTGGAGTGTACGACAGGCTAGTTCACCCCTCCACTTT.

The chain joins TRBV20-1 to TRBJ2-1, with a possible D match to TRBD2 (7 bases). The V end was cut by 3 bases, the J end by 8 bases, with 20 bases between. There are 15 residues in the CDR3. Germline assignment: CDR1 DFQATT and CDR2 SNEGSKA (reference sequence). The CDR3 is CSASLRGGASDEQFF. CDR3 coding DNA: TGCAGTGCTAGTCTCCGAGGGGGGGCCTCGGATGAGCAGTTCTTC.

This clone was found once. V usage is TRBV24-1 and J usage is TRBJ2-6; TRBD1 matches 11 bases. V shed 2 bases and J 2 bases; nucleotides not matched to a gene: 7. The CDR3 loop spans 19 amino acids. The germline V gene encodes CDR1 KGHDR and CDR2 SFDVKD. CDR3 DNA sequence: TGTGCCACCAGTGATTCCGGGACAGGGGGTTGGGCTGGGGCCAACGTCCTGACTTTC. This encodes CATSDSGTGGWAGANVLTF.

V usage is TRBV2 and J usage is TRBJ1-5, with D hard to call. Between the trimmed V and J ends, which lost 5 bases and 2 bases, there was a span of 10 bases. The CDR3 extends over 14 amino acids. Germline V gene sequence: CDR1 SNHLY, CDR2 FYNNEI. CDR3 amino acids: CASSPGWGNQPQHF. The CDR3 nucleotides are TGTGCCAGCAGTCCCGGCTGGGGCAATCAGCCCCAGCATTTT. The full variable domain, its missing parts supplied by reference TRBV2 and TRBJ1-5, is EPEVTQTPSHQVTQMGQEVILRCVPISNHLYFYWYRQILGQKVEFLVSFYNNEISEKSEIFDDQFSVERPDGSNFTLKIRSTKLEDSAMYFCASSPGWGNQPQHFGDGTRLSIL.

The chain recombines TRBV7-7 with TRBJ2-1, with 9 bases matching TRBD2. With V trimmed by 5 bases and J by 2 bases, 4 bases remained unmatched. Germline V gene lookup returns CDR1 SSHAT and CDR2 FNYEAQ (reference sequence). The CDR3 loop spans 15 amino acids. Written as DNA, the CDR3 is TGTGCCAGCAGCCCATTAGCGGGAGCCTACAATGAGCAGTTCTTC. Translating it yields CASSPLAGAYNEQFF. Drawing the rest from reference TRBV7-7 and TRBJ2-1, the complete variable domain is GAGVSQSPRYKVTKRGQDVTLRCDPISSHATLYWYQQALGQGPEFLTYFNYEAQPDKSGLPSDRFSAERPEGSISTLTIQRTEQRDSAMYRCASSPLAGAYNEQFFGPGTRLTVL.

This chain links TRBV24-1 with TRBJ2-7; D gene uncertain. The CDR3 is 13 residues long. With 9 bases removed from V and 0 bases from J, the gap between germline ends came to 11 bases. Per the germline V gene, CDR1 is KGHDR and CDR2 is SFDVKD. CDR3 sequence reads: CATSGSTSYEQYF. The CDR3, as DNA: TGTGCCACCTCAGGCTCCACCTCCTACGAGCAGTACTTC.

The count of this clone is one. The chain uses TRBV7-2 and TRBJ1-5, with D unresolved. CDR1 and CDR2 from the germline V gene are SGHTA and FQGNSA. V was trimmed by 2 bases and J by 10 bases, leaving 15 bases between them. The CDR3 contains 14 residues. The CDR3 loop is CASSLSDPTSPQHF. The CDR3 DNA reads TGTGCCAGCAGCTTAAGTGACCCTACCAGTCCCCAGCATTTT.

This rearrangement joins TRBV6-5 to TRBJ2-6; D may be TRBD1 (5 bases). CDR1 is MNHEY and CDR2 is SVGAGI in the germline V gene. This CDR3 has 14 amino acids. The V and J ends lost 6 bases and 2 bases respectively, with 8 bases between them. The CDR3 sequence: CASSQGPGANVLTF. CDR3 bases: TGTGCCAGCAGCCAGGGTCCTGGGGCCAACGTCCTGACTTTC.

The chain employs TRBV2 and TRBJ1-1; TRBD1 matches at 7 bases. The CDR3 runs to 14 residues. With V trimmed by 4 bases and J by 1 base, 3 bases remained unmatched. The V gene's germline CDR1 is SNHLY and CDR2 FYNNEI. The CDR3 spells CASSVQGWNTEAFF. In DNA form, the CDR3 reads TGTGCCAGCAGTGTACAGGGGTGGAACACTGAAGCTTTCTTT.

This sequence joins TRBV7-2 and TRBJ2-5; the D call may be TRBD1 or TRBD2 (5 bases each). V lost 0 bases to trimming and J lost 5 bases, with 13 bases between them. Germline V gives CDR1 SGHTA, CDR2 FQGNSA. The CDR3 runs to 15 residues. The CDR3 DNA reads as TGTGCCAGCAGCTTAGCGCATGGGGGTTGGGAGACCCAGTACTTC. Amino acid sequence: CASSLAHGGWETQYF.

This clone was seen a few times. The chain carries TRBV29-1 and TRBJ1-2, with a weak D call TRBD1 (6 bases). The germline V and J ends were trimmed by 1 base and 1 base, with 10 bases remaining between them. Per germline, CDR1 SQVTM and CDR2 ANQGSEA. This CDR3 comprises 14 residues. The CDR3 region is CSVEGRGLNYGYTF. The CDR3 nucleotides read TGCAGCGTTGAAGGCAGGGGCCTTAACTATGGCTACACCTTC.

This chain joins TRBV5-1 and TRBJ1-6; 7 bases line up with TRBD1. There are 14 residues in the CDR3. CDR1 is SGHRS and CDR2 is YFSETQ in the germline V gene. J gave up 9 bases and V 6 bases, and 9 bases lay outside the gene matches. CDR3 region: CASIWGRGSSPLHF. In nucleotides, the CDR3 is TGCGCCAGCATATGGGGCAGGGGGAGTTCACCCCTCCACTTT.

The CDR3 reads CASSQGRGWYGYTF. The CDR3 DNA reads TGTGCCAGCAGCCAAGGCAGAGGGTGGTATGGCTACACCTTC. The gene calls are TRBV3-1 (or the pseudogene TRBV3-2) and TRBJ1-2, with unresolved D. The germline CDR1 and CDR2 sequences are LGHDT and YNNKEL (reference sequence). The CDR3 has 14 residues. V shed 1 base and J shed 5 bases, with 11 bases lying between them.

This chain links TRBV19 with TRBJ2-2; the D is unclear. Germline V gene lookup returns CDR1 LNHDA and CDR2 SQIVND (reference sequence). V dropped 8 bases and J dropped 6 bases, with 13 bases sitting between them. The CDR3 is 13 amino acids. The DNA for the CDR3 is TGTGCCAGTGACTCAGTGGGTTCCGGGGAGCTGTTTTTT. Translation gives CASDSVGSGELFF.